By proportion, the clone carrying this T cell receptor (beta chain) is medium-sized. The antigen is unknown. No cell fractionation was done, so the repertoire covers all unsorted peripheral blood T cells. This sample was taken from a study of HIV-infected patients and healthy controls. Whole-study findings and limits: HIV+ repertoires were severely depleted of MAIT alpha-chain CDR3s, unlike healthy controls.

Germline values: CDR1 SEHNR, CDR2 FQNEAQ (reference sequence). V was clipped by 8 bases and J by 8 bases, with 15 bases between them. The CDR3 sequence is 13 residues long. Reverse transcription used approximately 500 ng RNA and constant-region primers for alpha and beta. Alpha and beta chain libraries were made separately by chain-specific third strand synthesis with multiplexing indices. Via MiXCR, TCRdb re-called the 5' RACE reads, giving one row per CDR3 protein. This table holds more than 15,000 distinct CDR3 sequences, 12% found once. Sequencing input: blood. V is TRBV7-9 and J is TRBJ1-4; D gene uncertain. This sequence originates from an adult in good health. The DNA of the CDR3 is TGTGCCAGCGGACCATGGGGAGGCGAAAAACTGTTTTTT. Protein: CASGPWGGEKLFF.